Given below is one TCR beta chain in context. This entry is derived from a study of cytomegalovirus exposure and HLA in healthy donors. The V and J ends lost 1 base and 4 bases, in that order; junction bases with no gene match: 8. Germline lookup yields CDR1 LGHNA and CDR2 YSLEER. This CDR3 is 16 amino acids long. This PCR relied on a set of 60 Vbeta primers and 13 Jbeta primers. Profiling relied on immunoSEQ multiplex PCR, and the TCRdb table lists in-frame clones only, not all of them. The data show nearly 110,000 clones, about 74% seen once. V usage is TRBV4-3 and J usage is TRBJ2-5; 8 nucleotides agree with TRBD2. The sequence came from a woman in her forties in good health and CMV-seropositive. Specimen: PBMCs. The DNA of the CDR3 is TGCGCCAGCAGCCAAGGATCGGGGACTAGGGTAGAGACCCAGTACTTC. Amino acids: CASSQGSGTRVETQYF.